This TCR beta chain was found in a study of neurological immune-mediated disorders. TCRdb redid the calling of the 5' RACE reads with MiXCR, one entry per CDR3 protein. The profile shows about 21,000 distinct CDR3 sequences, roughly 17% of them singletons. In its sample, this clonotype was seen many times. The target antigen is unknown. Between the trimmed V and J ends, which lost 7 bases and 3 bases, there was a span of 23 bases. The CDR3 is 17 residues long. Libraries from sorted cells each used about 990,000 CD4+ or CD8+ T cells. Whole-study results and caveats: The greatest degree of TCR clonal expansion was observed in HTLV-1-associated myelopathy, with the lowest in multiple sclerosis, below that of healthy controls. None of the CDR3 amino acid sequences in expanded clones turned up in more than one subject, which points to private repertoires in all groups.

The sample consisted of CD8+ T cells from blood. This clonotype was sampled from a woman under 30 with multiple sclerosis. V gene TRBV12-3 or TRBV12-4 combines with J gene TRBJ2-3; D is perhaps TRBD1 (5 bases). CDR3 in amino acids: CASTHPGGDKGTDTQYF. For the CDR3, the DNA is TGTGCCAGCACTCACCCGGGCGGAGACAAGGGGACAGATACGCAGTATTTT.